The rows below give T cell receptor beta chains drawn from one sample of a study of shared clonotypes between healthy human individuals. Clones were sequenced by immunoSEQ multiplex PCR, and TCRdb holds only the in-frame ones, with some missing. This table has 180,000 or so clones, 80% to 95% appearing once. The sample was naive CD4+ T cells sorted from blood. The receptors come from a woman in her 30s in good health. Each CDR3 is given with its conserved first and last residue. D genes are given only for firm matches. Rows may omit the clone size; those that give it use once, few, many or a size class.

TGTGCCAGCACACGCCCCTCTAGCGGGAGCTACAATGAGCAGTTCTTC,CASTRPSSGSYNEQFF,TRBV6-6,NA,TRBD2,TRBJ2-1
TGTGCCAGCAGTGAAGGGAGGGCGGGAGAGTGGGAGCAGTACTTC,CASSEGRAGEWEQYF,TRBV2,NA,TRBD2,TRBJ2-5
TGTGCCAGCAGGGAGACAGGGAGAGCCACTGAAGCTTTCTTT,CASRETGRATEAFF,TRBV27,NA,TRBD1,TRBJ1-1
TGTGCCAGCAGTTTCCGGACTAGCGGGAGTTACGAGCAGTACTTC,CASSFRTSGSYEQYF,TRBV27,NA,TRBD2,TRBJ2-7
TGTGCCAGTAGTATCGAAGGGGATCAGCCCCAGCATTTT,CASSIEGDQPQHF,TRBV19,NA,NA,TRBJ1-5
TGTGCCAGCAGTGAACTGGGCAATTTTGATTCACCCCTCCACTTT,CASSELGNFDSPLHF,TRBV2,NA,NA,TRBJ1-6
TGTGCCAGCAGCGTAGTAGAGTTAGGTTACAATGAGCAGTTCTTC,CASSVVELGYNEQFF,TRBV9,NA,NA,TRBJ2-1
TGTGCCAGCAGCTCGGGTAATAGTTGGGTTGACGAGCAGTACTTC,CASSSGNSWVDEQYF,TRBV6-5,NA,NA,TRBJ2-7
TGTGCCAGCACCCGTGGAAAACTAGCGGGAGGGGGAGGGCAGTTCTTC,CASTRGKLAGGGGQFF,TRBV2,NA,TRBD2,TRBJ2-1
TGCAGCGCCGCCAGGGGGACTGGAAACACCATATATTTT,CSAARGTGNTIYF,TRBV29-1,NA,TRBD1,TRBJ1-3
TGTGCCAGCAGCTCGTCGGACTATGGCTACACCTTC,CASSSSDYGYTF,TRBV7-9,few,NA,TRBJ1-2
TGTGCCAGCAGCGGGGACAGGGCTTCCTACGAGCAGTACTTC,CASSGDRASYEQYF,TRBV6-1,NA,TRBD1,TRBJ2-7
TGTGCCAGCAGCACCAGGACAGGGTGGGGGTTCTACGAGCAGTACTTC,CASSTRTGWGFYEQYF,TRBV6-9,NA,TRBD1,TRBJ2-7
TGTGCCAGTAGGAGGGTAGCGGGTGACAATGAGCAGTTCTTC,CASRRVAGDNEQFF,TRBV19,NA,TRBD2,TRBJ2-1
TGTGCCAGCAGTGGGGCAGGAGACTCCTACGAGCAGTACTTC,CASSGAGDSYEQYF,TRBV6-9,NA,NA,TRBJ2-7
TGTGCCATCGGGGGCCCTGGGGCCAACGTCCTGACTTTC,CAIGGPGANVLTF,TRBV10-3,once,NA,TRBJ2-6
TGTGCCAGCAGCGTAGGACCTGAGACTAGCAGCTACGAGCAGTACTTC,CASSVGPETSSYEQYF,TRBV9,NA,TRBD2,TRBJ2-7
TGTGCCAGCAAGGGAATCAGCTCTGGAAACACCATATATTTT,CASKGISSGNTIYF,TRBV6-6,once,NA,TRBJ1-3
TGTGCCAGCAGCTCGATAGGACTAGCGGTGGCCGAGCAGTACTTC,CASSSIGLAVAEQYF,TRBV4-2,NA,TRBD2,TRBJ2-7
TGTGCCAGCAGTTGGGGACAGGGAGGGGGCTACGAGCAGTACTTC,CASSWGQGGGYEQYF,TRBV28,NA,TRBD1,TRBJ2-7
TGCGCCAGCATTCCCGAGGGCGGGACCTCTTACGAGCAGTACTTC,CASIPEGGTSYEQYF,TRBV10-2,once,NA,TRBJ2-7
TGCAGCGTTGAGTTTCGGGTCGGGAGCCCTCTTGGGGAGACCCAGTACTTC,CSVEFRVGSPLGETQYF,TRBV29-1,NA,NA,TRBJ2-5
TGTGCCAGCACCTCGCAGGGCGCTGGGGCCAACGTCCTGACTTTC,CASTSQGAGANVLTF,TRBV25-1,NA,NA,TRBJ2-6
TGTGCCAGCAGCCAAGACAGGGCAAACAATCAGCCCCAGCATTTT,CASSQDRANNQPQHF,TRBV6-5,NA,TRBD1,TRBJ1-5
TGTGCCAGCCGCGGGGGCTACAATGAGCAGTTCTTC,CASRGGYNEQFF,TRBV6-5,NA,TRBD2,TRBJ2-1
TGCGCCAGCGCCCCGGTAGCGGGAGCCTACGAGCAGTACTTC,CASAPVAGAYEQYF,TRBV5-1,NA,TRBD2,TRBJ2-7
TGTGCCAGCAGCGTAGCTCCGACAGGGGGGAATTCACCCCTCCACTTT,CASSVAPTGGNSPLHF,TRBV9,NA,TRBD1,TRBJ1-6
TGTGCCAGCAGCGCTGAAAGGTTTGGGGGCGGTAATTCACCCCTCCACTTT,CASSAERFGGGNSPLHF,TRBV9,NA,NA,TRBJ1-6
TGTGCCTGGAGTGATAGCTCCTACGAGCAGTACTTC,CAWSDSSYEQYF,TRBV30,NA,NA,TRBJ2-7
TGCGCCAGCAGCCTCTCGGCAGGGGCACTACAGGAGCAGTACTTC,CASSLSAGALQEQYF,TRBV5-1,NA,NA,TRBJ2-7
TGTGCCTGGAGAGGAGCAGGGTTCATGAACACTGAAGCTTTCTTT,CAWRGAGFMNTEAFF,TRBV30,few,NA,TRBJ1-1
TGTGCCAGCAGTGAGGTAGGGGTCTATGGCTACACCTTC,CASSEVGVYGYTF,TRBV25-1,NA,NA,TRBJ1-2
TGTGCCAGCAGCCCCGGGACTAGCGGGAGAAAGGAGCAGTTCTTC,CASSPGTSGRKEQFF,TRBV28,NA,TRBD2,TRBJ2-1
TGTGCCAGTAGTATCGAACAGGGCTTCGCCTACGAGCAGTACTTC,CASSIEQGFAYEQYF,TRBV19,NA,NA,TRBJ2-7
TGCGCCAGCAGCTTAGGAGTTTTCGATGGCTACACCTTC,CASSLGVFDGYTF,TRBV5-1,once,NA,TRBJ1-2
TGTGCCAGTAGTCAGAGCAGGGGGCCCACTGGAAACACCATATATTTT,CASSQSRGPTGNTIYF,TRBV19,NA,TRBD1,TRBJ1-3
TGTGCCAGCAGAACTAGCGGGACCTACGAGCAGTACTTC,CASRTSGTYEQYF,TRBV5-4,NA,TRBD2,TRBJ2-7
TGCGCCAGCAGCCGGCCGTTCTTC,CASSRPFF,TRBV4-3,NA,NA,TRBJ2-7